Listed here are 19 T cell receptor beta chains from one sample, sequenced in a study of T cell repertoires in cytomegalovirus infection. MiXCR, run by TCRdb on the reads, gives a single entry per CDR3 protein. Of some 320,000 distinct CDR3 sequences in the sample, around 9.5% were seen once. Sample: PBMCs. All receptors come from a human donor in good health (CMV status not recorded). Some clones in this sample may be carry-over from other donors' samples.

This chain joins TRBV7-9 and TRBJ2-1; TRBD2 aligns across 13 bases. With 4 bases clipped from V and 6 bases from J, the junction kept 6 bases outside the gene matches. This CDR3 has 16 amino acids. Germline V gives CDR1 SEHNR, CDR2 FQNEAQ (reference sequence). CDR3 in DNA: TGTGCCAGCAGCTCACGACTAGCGGGGGGTTTCAATGAGCAGTTCTTC. Encoded protein: CASSSRLAGGFNEQFF.

The chain couples TRBV7-2 to TRBJ2-7, with 7 positions matching TRBD2. CDR1 and CDR2 from the germline V gene are SGHTA and FQGNSA. The V segment lost 0 bases and the J segment 2 bases; nucleotides outside the gene matches: 7. CDR3 length equals 16 residues. CDR3: CASSLATSLGTYEQYF. In DNA form, the CDR3 reads TGTGCCAGCAGCTTAGCGACTAGCTTAGGGACCTACGAGCAGTACTTC.

This clonotype was counted ten times or more. The chain carries TRBV6-6 and TRBJ1-6; D ambiguous. This CDR3 contains 17 residues. Per germline, CDR1 MNHNY and CDR2 SVGAGI (reference sequence). Trimming stripped 0 bases from V and 4 bases from J, with 13 bases between. The CDR3 bases are TGTGCCAGCAGTTACTCTACCGACCTCCTTTATAATTCACCCCTCCACTTT. Translating gives CASSYSTDLLYNSPLHF.

About this clonotype: Being one base from a much bigger clone, this may be a read error. The chain uses TRBV10-3 and TRBJ2-1; no clear D gene. From germline, CDR1 is ENHRY and CDR2 SYGVKD. CDR3 length equals 13 residues. The CDR3 DNA follows: TGTGCCATCAGGGACGGCTCCTACAATGAGCAGTCCTTC. Its protein is CAIRDGSYNEQSF.

This clonotype was detected a few times. This chain joins TRBV28 and TRBJ2-7, with 7 positions matching TRBD1. CDR3 length: 16 residues. V was pared by 7 bases and J by 0 bases, with 12 bases of the junction left unmatched. CDR1 and CDR2 (germline): MDHEN, SYDVKM. The CDR3 sequence is CASIGIYRGSSYEQYF. The CDR3 DNA follows: TGTGCCAGCATCGGAATATACAGGGGAAGCTCCTACGAGCAGTACTTC. Full variable domain (outside the CDR3, taken from reference TRBV28 and TRBJ2-7): DVKVTQSSRYLVKRTGEKVFLECVQDMDHENMFWYRQDPGLGLRLIYFSYDVKMKEKGDIPEGYSVSREKKERFSLILESASTNQTSMYLCASIGIYRGSSYEQYFGPGTRLTVT.

There are many counts of this clonotype. This sequence joins TRBV28 and TRBJ1-1, with D unresolved. CDR1 and CDR2 from the germline V gene are MDHEN and SYDVKM. This CDR3 is 14 amino acids long. V was shortened by 6 bases and J by 4 bases, with 15 bases between the two germline ends. The CDR3 region is CASSLLRWGTEAFF. The CDR3 bases are TGTGCCAGCAGCCTACTGAGGTGGGGCACTGAAGCTTTCTTT.

The chain is built from TRBV7-2 and TRBJ2-4, with a weak D call TRBD2 (5 bases). This CDR3 spans 17 amino acids. Germline V lookup: CDR1 SGHTA, CDR2 FQGNSA. Deletions cut 2 bases from V and 1 base from J, with 15 bases between. In DNA, the CDR3 is TGTGCCAGCAGCTTAATCTTGGGGTGGGAGGCCAAAAACATTCAGTACTTC. This gives the protein CASSLILGWEAKNIQYF.

This clonotype was seen many times. The CDR3 loop reads CASSFPGDQETQYF. CDR3 sequence (DNA): TGTGCCAGCAGCTTCCCGGGAGACCAAGAGACCCAGTACTTC. The chain combines TRBV11-2 with TRBJ2-5; D might be TRBD2 (6 bases). With 3 bases removed from V and 0 bases from J, the gap between germline ends came to 8 bases. The CDR3 is 14 residues long. The germline gives CDR1 SGHAT, CDR2 FQNNGV. Based on the CDR3 plus reference TRBV11-2 and TRBJ2-5, the full variable domain is EAGVAQSPRYKIIEKRQSVAFWCNPISGHATLYWYQQILGQGPKLLIQFQNNGVVDDSQLPKDRFSAERLKGVDSTLKIQPAKLEDSAVYLCASSFPGDQETQYFGPGTRLLVL.

This clonotype occurred a few times. The chain employs TRBV18 and TRBJ1-5, with D perhaps TRBD1 (5 bases). Germline values: CDR1 KGHSH, CDR2 LQKENI. With 3 bases removed from V and 3 bases from J, the gap between germline ends came to 18 bases. The CDR3 spans 17 residues. The CDR3 DNA is TGTGCCAGCTCACCGCCGGGACTCGTACCCGACAATCAGCCCCAGCATTTT. Its protein product is CASSPPGLVPDNQPQHF. The complete variable domain, with remaining parts taken from reference TRBV18 and TRBJ1-5, reads NAGVMQNPRHLVRRRGQEARLRCSPMKGHSHVYWYRQLPEEGLKFMVYLQKENIIDESGMPKERFSAEFPKEGPSILRIQQVVRGDSAAYFCASSPPGLVPDNQPQHFGDGTRLSIL.

This clonotype has just a few counts. The chain links TRBV5-4 to TRBJ2-7; 8 bases are a match to TRBD2. The junction had 9 bases not matched to a gene; V was cut back by 4 bases and J by 3 bases. The CDR3 is made up of 15 amino acids. Germline CDR1 SGHNT, CDR2 YYREEE (reference sequence). CDR3 nucleotides: TGTGCCAGCAGCAATAGCGGGACGATAATCTACGAGCAGTACTTC. Its translation: CASSNSGTIIYEQYF.

This clonotype came up a few times. V usage is TRBV7-6 and J usage is TRBJ2-3; 11 nucleotides match TRBD2. CDR1 is SGHVS, CDR2 FNYEAQ, per germline. V shed 2 bases, J shed 2 bases, and the junction held 6 bases outside the gene matches. The CDR3 sequence is 17 residues long. In nucleotides, the CDR3 is TGTGCCAGCAGCTTATCAGGACTAGCGGGCATCACAGATACGCAGTATTTT. Its translation is CASSLSGLAGITDTQYF.

The chain links TRBV6-8 to TRBJ2-2; TRBD2 might be the D (5 bases). This CDR3 has 13 amino acids. Germline V gene sequence: CDR1 MNHGY, CDR2 SAAAGT. Between the trimmed V and J ends, which lost 6 bases and 4 bases, there was a span of 9 bases. The DNA of the CDR3 is TGTGCCAGCAGAACGGGAAGCACCGGGGAGCTGTTTTTT. Translating it yields CASRTGSTGELFF.

Here the CDR3 reads CASSEGDSSYNSPLHF. Written as DNA, the CDR3 is TGTGCCAGTAGTGAGGGGGACAGCTCCTATAATTCACCCCTCCACTTT. The chain recombines TRBV19 with TRBJ1-6; 7 nucleotides line up with TRBD1. Per germline, CDR1 LNHDA and CDR2 SQIVND (reference sequence). The CDR3 contains 16 residues. The J segment lost 0 bases and the V segment lost 5 bases, leaving 4 bases of the junction unmatched.

V usage is TRBV12-3 or TRBV12-4 and J usage is TRBJ1-6; TRBD1 matches at 9 bases. V was clipped by 8 bases and J by 7 bases; unmatched bases: 6. The CDR3 has 14 amino acids. The CDR3 nucleotides read TGTGCCAGCCGTGCGACAGGGGGAAATTCACCCCTCCACTTT. Its translation: CASRATGGNSPLHF.

This clonotype was observed a handful of times. The V and J genes are TRBV2 and TRBJ2-1; 7 bases match TRBD1. J was trimmed by 6 bases and V by 6 bases; bases with no gene match: 5. Germline V lookup: CDR1 SNHLY, CDR2 FYNNEI. This CDR3 spans 13 amino acids. The CDR3 DNA reads as TGTGCCAGCAGGACAGGGCCCGCCAATGAGCAGTTCTTC. Protein product: CASRTGPANEQFF. The full variable domain, completed using reference TRBV2 and TRBJ2-1, is EPEVTQTPSHQVTQMGQEVILRCVPISNHLYFYWYRQILGQKVEFLVSFYNNEISEKSEIFDDQFSVERPDGSNFTLKIRSTKLEDSAMYFCASRTGPANEQFFGPGTRLTVL.

J is TRBJ1-2 and V is TRBV27; possibly TRBD1 for D (5 bases). Trimming stripped 3 bases from V and 2 bases from J, with 13 bases between. This CDR3 has 15 amino acids. Germline-derived CDR1 and CDR2 are MNHEY and SMNVEV (reference sequence). The CDR3 protein is CASSFQGFPNYGYTF. CDR3 coding DNA: TGTGCCAGCAGTTTCCAGGGATTCCCCAACTATGGCTACACCTTC.

This clonotype was seen a handful of times. The chain uses TRBV19 and TRBJ2-3, with D maybe TRBD2 (5 bases). This CDR3 has 16 residues. Germline values: CDR1 LNHDA, CDR2 SQIVND (reference sequence). V lost 5 bases and J lost 1, with 16 bases in between. CDR3 residues: CASSSPPGSRTDTQYF. The CDR3 DNA sequence: TGTGCCAGTAGTTCCCCTCCGGGAAGCCGCACAGATACGCAGTATTTT.

This clonotype was detected ten times or more. The chain joins TRBV2 to TRBJ2-7; 8 positions agree with TRBD2. CDR1 SNHLY and CDR2 FYNNEI come from the germline V gene. J lost 4 bases, V lost 2 bases, and 7 bases had no gene match. This CDR3 has 15 amino acids. CDR3 protein: CASSEFSRGGYEQYF. CDR3 coding DNA: TGTGCCAGCAGTGAATTTTCCCGGGGGGGGTACGAGCAGTACTTC.

The rearrangement joins TRBV29-1 to TRBJ2-5; 9 bases map to TRBD1. CDR1 is SQVTM, CDR2 ANQGSEA, per germline. The CDR3 is 13 residues long. The J segment lost 4 bases and the V segment lost 5 bases, leaving 5 bases of the junction unmatched. CDR3 residues: CSVNRGLLETQYF. The CDR3 nucleotides are TGCAGCGTTAACAGGGGGCTCTTAGAGACCCAGTACTTC.